This T cell receptor (beta chain) stems from a study of early T cells in non-severe SARS-CoV-2 infection. Looking at the study overall: The sequenced material was bulk RNA from unsorted whole blood, and its chains were unpaired.

This clonotype came up a few times. No antigen is known for it. Tagging with unique molecular identifiers was applied to individual cDNA molecules. TCRdb passed the 5' RACE reads through MiXCR, listing each CDR3 protein once. The sample holds more than 70,000 distinct CDR3 sequences, 11% seen once. Study-wide results and caveats: Matching with VDJdb favored anti-spike CD8 responses (missing private and CD4 specificities).

Germline values: CDR1 SGDLS, CDR2 YYNGEE. The CDR3 loop spans 13 amino acids. Trimming cost V 4 bases and J 0 bases, with 5 bases left between them. The V call is TRBV9, the J call TRBJ2-1; unclear D gene. The sample in question was whole blood, obtained at baseline. The TCR comes from an adult who was a healthcare worker with PCR-confirmed SARS-CoV-2 infection or an uninfected control (not recorded which). The CDR3 DNA reads as TGTGCCAGCAGCCCCCGCTCCTACAATGAGCAGTTCTTC. Its translation: CASSPRSYNEQFF.